The 31 T cell receptor beta chains in this list originate from one sample, sequenced in a study of cytotoxic CD8 clonotypes in ibrutinib-treated CLL. The method was immunoSEQ multiplex PCR; TCRdb's version includes in-frame clones alone and lacks a portion of them. The sample has about 22,000 clones; more than 65% are singletons. Sequenced material: PBMCs, taken after 12 months of ibrutinib treatment. These receptors all come from a human donor with chronic lymphocytic leukemia.

J is TRBJ1-3 and V is TRBV28, with TRBD1 matching over 8 bases. V trimming: 6 bases; J trimming: 2 bases; junction bases outside the gene matches: 6. This CDR3 spans 15 amino acids. From germline, CDR1 is MDHEN and CDR2 SYDVKM. The CDR3 DNA follows: TGTGCCAGCAGACTACAGGGACAGGCTGGAAACACCATATATTTT. Its translation is CASRLQGQAGNTIYF.

There are a few counts of this clone. This rearrangement joins TRBV6-5 to TRBJ1-1; D not resolved. The CDR3 is made up of 14 amino acids. CDR1 is MNHEY, CDR2 SVGAGI, per germline. V was pared by 2 bases and J by 0 bases, with 7 bases between. CDR3 sequence reads: CASSYTAVNTEAFF. DNA for the CDR3: TGTGCCAGCAGTTACACGGCGGTGAACACTGAAGCTTTCTTT.

The rearrangement links TRBV4-3 to TRBJ2-3; 13 bases align to TRBD2. Looked up from germline, CDR1 is LGHNA and CDR2 is YSLEER. The J segment lost 5 bases and the V segment lost 3 bases, leaving 5 bases of the junction unmatched. CDR3 length: 16 residues. CDR3 DNA sequence: TGCGCCAGCAGCCAGGGGACTAGCGGGGACTTAGATACGCAGTATTTT. Its translation: CASSQGTSGDLDTQYF.

The rearrangement joins TRBV4-2 to TRBJ2-3, with TRBD1 matching over 9 bases. The length of the CDR3 is 15 residues. CDR1 is LGHNA and CDR2 is YNFKEQ in the germline V gene. V shed 4 bases and J 4 bases; nucleotides not matched to a gene: 6. The CDR3 DNA sequence: TGTGCCAGCAGCCTGGGACAGGGTGATCCAGATACGCAGTATTTT. Amino acids: CASSLGQGDPDTQYF.

The chain employs TRBV7-9 and TRBJ2-1, with 7 bases aligning to TRBD1. Germline loops: CDR1 SEHNR, CDR2 FQNEAQ (reference sequence). Trimming at V came to 1 base and at J to 3 bases, leaving 0 bases not matched to a gene. This CDR3 has 14 residues. CDR3 bases: TGTGCCAGCAGCTTAGGACAGGGCTACAATGAGCAGTTCTTC. It yields the protein CASSLGQGYNEQFF.

In regard to this clone: Other DNA sequences in this sample translate to the same CDR3. The CDR3 protein is CASRTGSGNTIYF. The CDR3 DNA is TGTGCCAGCAGGACAGGGTCTGGAAACACCATATATTTT. The V gene is TRBV6-1, the J gene TRBJ1-3; the match to TRBD1 covers 7 bases. After removal of 6 bases from V and 1 base from J, the junction contained 0 bases not matched to a gene. Germline CDR1 is MNHNS and CDR2 is SASEGT. CDR3 size: 13 residues.

The chain is built from TRBV9 and TRBJ1-5, with TRBD1 identical over 8 bases. CDR1 and CDR2 (germline): SGDLS, YYNGEE. Losses at the gene ends were 4 bases for V and 4 bases for J; bases not matched to a gene: 10. The CDR3 is 16 residues long. CDR3 DNA: TGTGCCAGCAGCCCTCAGGGGGCAAGTAGAAATCAGCCCCAGCATTTT. This codes for CASSPQGASRNQPQHF.

The chain is built from TRBV9 and TRBJ1-2; TRBD1 aligns across 10 bases. Germline lookup yields CDR1 SGDLS and CDR2 YYNGEE. The CDR3 is 16 residues long. The J segment lost 5 bases and the V segment lost 3 bases, leaving 10 bases of the junction unmatched. The CDR3 DNA reads as TGTGCCAGCAGCGCGTCTTCTGGACAGGGGGGATATGGCTACACCTTC. It specifies CASSASSGQGGYGYTF.

The V call is TRBV5-4, the J call TRBJ1-1; D perhaps matches TRBD1 (6 bases). The CDR3 contains 16 residues. CDR1 SGHNT and CDR2 YYREEE come from the germline V gene (reference sequence). The ends were cut back, 6 bases at V and 3 bases at J, with 21 bases in the middle. The CDR3, as DNA: TGTGCCAGCAAACCCCCCACCCTAAGGGGGGACACTGAAGCTTTCTTT. Amino acid sequence: CASKPPTLRGDTEAFF.

The rearrangement links TRBV7-9 to TRBJ1-5, with D maybe TRBD1 (6 bases). Trimming stripped 7 bases from V and 4 bases from J, with 11 bases between. This CDR3 is built from 13 residues. Per the germline V gene, CDR1 is SEHNR and CDR2 is FQNEAQ (reference sequence). The CDR3 loop is CASTGAGNQPQHF. DNA for the CDR3: TGTGCCAGCACAGGGGCCGGGAATCAGCCCCAGCATTTT.

V is TRBV9 and J is TRBJ2-1, with D perhaps matching TRBD2 (5 bases). CDR1 is SGDLS and CDR2 is YYNGEE in the germline V gene. The V and J ends lost 0 bases and 7 bases respectively, with 17 bases between them. The CDR3 is 16 amino acids. The CDR3: CASSVATGGPWNEQFF. CDR3 sequence (DNA): TGTGCCAGCAGCGTAGCTACGGGCGGGCCCTGGAATGAGCAGTTCTTC.

The V and J genes are TRBV7-9 and TRBJ1-2; D not certain. Trimming cost V 1 base and J 8 bases, with 14 bases left between them. Germline lookup yields CDR1 SEHNR and CDR2 FQNEAQ (reference sequence). The CDR3 totals 14 residues. CDR3 protein: CASSLEGSAMGYTF. CDR3 bases: TGTGCCAGCAGCTTAGAGGGCAGTGCTATGGGCTACACCTTC. The entire variable domain, with the rest obtained from reference TRBV7-9 and TRBJ1-2, is as follows: DTGVSQNPRHKITKRGQNVTFRCDPISEHNRLYWYRQTLGQGPEFLTYFQNEAQLEKSRLLSDRFSAERPKGSFSTLEIQRTEQGDSAMYLCASSLEGSAMGYTFGSGTRLTVV.

The chain uses TRBV7-6 and TRBJ2-7; no firm D call. V gave up 2 bases and J gave up 2 bases, with 13 bases separating them. The CDR3 is made up of 15 amino acids. The germline V gene encodes CDR1 SGHVS and CDR2 FNYEAQ. CDR3 in amino acids: CASSLRAAGPYEQYF. The DNA of the CDR3 is TGTGCCAGCAGCTTACGTGCAGCAGGTCCCTACGAGCAGTACTTC.

The rearrangement uses TRBV21-1 and TRBJ2-1; TRBD2 is taken as the D call from the table, unchecked against the DNA. TRBV21-1 is shown as a pseudogene. This CDR3 has 20 amino acids. The CDR3 spells CASSAIPSPAGGPSYNEQFF. As DNA, the CDR3 is TGTGCCAGCAGCGCAATCCCCTCCCCAGCGGGGGGGCCCTCCTACAATGAGCAGTTCTTC.

This clone occurred once. The chain is built from TRBV28 and TRBJ1-2, with D hard to call. Germline V gives CDR1 MDHEN, CDR2 SYDVKM. Trimming cost V 5 bases and J 8 bases, with 18 bases left between them. The CDR3 runs 14 residues. The CDR3 region is CASSPLSSGLGYTF. CDR3 DNA: TGTGCCAGCAGTCCCCTCAGCTCTGGGCTGGGCTACACCTTC.

This chain connects TRBV5-4 to TRBJ2-1; no firm D call. CDR1 SGHNT and CDR2 YYREEE come from the germline V gene (reference sequence). The CDR3 runs 14 residues. V lost 1 base and J 3 bases, leaving 8 bases between the germline ends. The CDR3 region is CASSLSAGYNEQFF. The CDR3 region has the DNA TGTGCCAGCAGCTTGTCAGCTGGCTACAATGAGCAGTTCTTC. Looking up the rest from reference TRBV5-4 and TRBJ2-1 gives the full variable domain: ETGVTQSPTHLIKTRGQQVTLRCSSQSGHNTVSWYQQALGQGPQFIFQYYREEENGRGNFPPRFSGLQFPNYSSELNVNALELDDSALYLCASSLSAGYNEQFFGPGTRLTVL.

The rearrangement joins TRBV11-1 to TRBJ2-5; 8 nucleotides line up with TRBD1. Trimming removed 5 bases from V and 5 bases from J; junction bases left unmatched: 4. This CDR3 is built from 13 residues. The V gene's germline CDR1 is SGHAT and CDR2 FQDESV (reference sequence). DNA of the CDR3: TGTGCCAGCAGCCCGGACAGGGCCGAGACCCAGTACTTC. Translating gives CASSPDRAETQYF.

This clone was detected only a few times. The rearrangement links TRBV27 to TRBJ2-3; D not resolved. The CDR3 runs to 12 residues. The germline V gene encodes CDR1 MNHEY and CDR2 SMNVEV (reference sequence). V was pared by 3 bases and J by 2 bases, with 3 bases between. The CDR3 sequence: CASSFHTDTQYF. The CDR3 bases are TGTGCCAGCAGTTTCCACACAGATACGCAGTATTTT.

V is TRBV4-1 and J is TRBJ2-5; TRBD1 is a possible D gene (6 bases). V gave up 5 bases and J gave up 0 bases, with 13 bases separating them. The CDR3 is made up of 15 amino acids. CDR1 and CDR2 from the germline V gene are MGHRA and YSYEKL. CDR3 in DNA: TGCGCCAGCAGCTCGGGACACAGCAACCAAGAGACCCAGTACTTC. Its translation is CASSSGHSNQETQYF.

CDR3: CASSQTAGRTEAFF. CDR3 nucleotides: TGTGCCAGCTCACAGACAGCGGGGCGGACTGAAGCTTTCTTT. The rearrangement links TRBV18 to TRBJ1-1, with D possibly being TRBD1 (5 bases). The germline V gene encodes CDR1 KGHSH and CDR2 LQKENI. With 4 bases removed from V and 5 bases from J, the gap between germline ends came to 14 bases. The CDR3 runs to 14 residues.

This clone was detected a few times. The chain recombines TRBV7-2 with TRBJ1-1; D is uncertain. Trimming stripped 5 bases from V and 5 bases from J, with 21 bases between. The CDR3 spans 16 residues. Germline-derived CDR1 and CDR2 are SGHTA and FQGNSA. The CDR3 nucleotides read TGTGCCAGCAGCCCCCACTTAATGGGCGCCCCTACTGAAGCTTTCTTT. Amino acids: CASSPHLMGAPTEAFF.

The chain combines TRBV19 with TRBJ1-5, with 7 bases that match TRBD1. The CDR3 totals 14 residues. V gave up 4 bases and J gave up 5 bases; unmatched junction bases: 5. Germline lookup yields CDR1 LNHDA and CDR2 SQIVND (reference sequence). CDR3 nucleotide sequence: TGTGCCAGTAGTAGCCGACAGGGATATCAGCCCCAGCATTTT. Its translation: CASSSRQGYQPQHF.

The V and J genes are TRBV7-9 and TRBJ2-7; D is ambiguous. CDR3 length equals 13 residues. CDR1 SEHNR and CDR2 FQNEAQ come from the germline V gene (reference sequence). V was trimmed by 1 base and J by 4 bases, leaving 8 bases between them. The CDR3 nucleotides read TGTGCCAGCAGCTTAGGGTCTGGGTACGAGCAGTACTTC. This codes for CASSLGSGYEQYF.

This clone showed up just a few times. The V call is TRBV2, the J call TRBJ1-6; D is ambiguous. Germline V gene sequence: CDR1 SNHLY, CDR2 FYNNEI. Trimming cost V 6 bases and J 11 bases, with 20 bases left between them. CDR3 length: 15 residues. The CDR3 DNA follows: TGTGCCAGCAGGGCTGGGGAGGGTTCAGTAACACCCCTCCACTTT. This codes for CASRAGEGSVTPLHF.

This clone was recorded a few times. The rearrangement joins TRBV9 to TRBJ1-5; D might be TRBD1 (6 bases). Germline CDR1 reads SGDLS; CDR2 reads YYNGEE. V dropped 2 bases and J dropped 6 bases, with 15 bases sitting between them. CDR3 size: 15 residues. In DNA, the CDR3 is TGTGCCAGCAGCGTCACGGGGGCCGGCGGTCAGCCCCAGCATTTT. Translating gives CASSVTGAGGQPQHF. The full variable domain, in which reference TRBV9 and TRBJ1-5 provide the parts outside the CDR3, is DSGVTQTPKHLITATGQRVTLRCSPRSGDLSVYWYQQSLDQGLQFLIQYYNGEERAKGNILERFSAQQFPDLHSELNLSSLELGDSALYFCASSVTGAGGQPQHFGDGTRLSIL.

This chain links TRBV27 with TRBJ1-2; TRBD1 matches at 7 bases. Germline trimming cut 5 bases from V and 2 bases from J; bases unmatched to any gene: 2. The germline CDR1 and CDR2 sequences are MNHEY and SMNVEV (reference sequence). The CDR3 is 13 amino acids. CDR3 protein: CASSLTGNYGYTF. Written as DNA, the CDR3 is TGTGCCAGCAGTCTGACAGGGAACTATGGCTACACCTTC.

This clone was counted a single time. This chain links TRBV30 with TRBJ2-1; maybe TRBD2 (5 bases). V was pared by 2 bases and J by 6 bases, with 11 bases between. The CDR3 is 13 residues long. Germline CDR1 is GTSNPN and CDR2 is SVGIG (reference sequence). The CDR3 DNA reads TGTGCCTGGAGTTCGGGGTTAGGCAATGAGCAGTTCTTC. It codes for CAWSSGLGNEQFF. The entire variable domain, with the rest obtained from reference TRBV30 and TRBJ2-1, is as follows: SQTIHQWPATLVQPVGSPLSLECTVEGTSNPNLYWYRQAAGRGLQLLFYSVGIGQISSEVPQNLSASRPQDRQFILSSKKLLLSDSGFYLCAWSSGLGNEQFFGPGTRLTVL.

This rearrangement joins TRBV5-4 to TRBJ2-3, with 8 nucleotides matching TRBD1. The length of the CDR3 is 13 residues. V shed 4 bases and J 7 bases; nucleotides not matched to a gene: 5. CDR1 and CDR2 from the germline V gene are SGHNT and YYREEE (reference sequence). The CDR3 DNA follows: TGTGCCAGCAGCAGAACAGGGGGGAATACGCAGTATTTT. Amino acids: CASSRTGGNTQYF.

V and J are TRBV23-1 and TRBJ1-2; weak D call: TRBD1 (6 bases). TRBV23-1 is an ORF, with its function uncertain. The V end lost 0 bases, the J end lost 8 bases, and 16 bases lay between the germline ends. The CDR3 is 15 residues long. DNA for the CDR3: TGCGCCAGCAGTCAATCTGAGGGCAGGGGATTGGGCTACACCTTC. Translating it yields CASSQSEGRGLGYTF.

The genes are TRBV7-3 and TRBJ2-7, with D maybe TRBD2 (6 bases). The CDR3 length is 18 residues. From germline, CDR1 is SGHTA and CDR2 FQGTGA. V was shortened by 1 base and J by 0 bases, with 19 bases between the two germline ends. The CDR3 DNA sequence: TGTGCCAGCAGCTTAATTGGCCCGGGGGTGGGGAGCTCCTACGAGCAGTACTTC. This translates into CASSLIGPGVGSSYEQYF.

The chain combines TRBV5-6 with TRBJ1-5; unclear D gene. Deletions cut 4 bases from V and 1 base from J, with 9 bases between. The CDR3 runs to 14 residues. The germline CDR1 and CDR2 sequences are SGHDT and YYEEEE. The CDR3 spells CASSLRRSNQPQHF. As DNA, the CDR3 is TGTGCCAGCAGCCTCAGACGGAGCAATCAGCCCCAGCATTTT.